One sample yielded the 14 T cell receptor beta chains listed below, sequenced in a study of Ad26.COV2.S vaccination and SARS-CoV-2 variants. The method was immunoSEQ multiplex PCR; TCRdb's version includes in-frame clones alone and lacks a portion of them. The table has over 350,000 clones, 75% to 90% seen once. The treatment is: roughly 19 received Ad26.COV2.S at low or high dose, single or two shots; 5 received placebo; per-sample allocation not given. The samples were gathered on day 63 after the first injection of vaccine or placebo. This specimen consisted of peripheral blood, obtained in a trial of Ad26.COV2.S vaccine versus placebo. The receptors were gathered from a person aged 18-60 years who received the Ad26.COV2.S COVID-19 vaccine or a placebo.

This clone showed up just once. V is TRBV13 and J is TRBJ2-7; 8 bases match TRBD1. This CDR3 is built from 16 residues. Germline CDR1 and CDR2: PRHDT and FYEKMQ (reference sequence). Trimming cost V 5 bases and J 7 bases; bases outside gene matches: 16. CDR3 loop: CASSIKRTGLVKEQYF. CDR3 DNA sequence: TGTGCCAGCAGCATCAAGAGGACAGGGCTAGTAAAAGAGCAGTACTTC.

The chain joins TRBV5-1 to TRBJ2-2, with 10 bases identical to TRBD1. The trim removed 8 bases at V and 9 bases at J, leaving 13 bases unmatched. Germline V gene lookup returns CDR1 SGHRS and CDR2 YFSETQ. The CDR3 consists of 15 residues. CDR3 nucleotide sequence: TGCGCCAGTGAAGCCGGGACAGGGGTCTTCAGGGAGCTGTTTTTT. Translation: CASEAGTGVFRELFF.

The chain combines TRBV27 with TRBJ2-2, with TRBD1 identical over 9 bases. The germline V gene encodes CDR1 MNHEY and CDR2 SMNVEV (reference sequence). After removal of 5 bases from V and 6 bases from J, the junction contained 7 bases not matched to a gene. CDR3 length: 15 amino acids. CDR3 DNA: TGTGCCAGCAGTAGAATACAGGGGGCGCCCGGGGAGCTGTTTTTT. Protein sequence: CASSRIQGAPGELFF.

The J gene is TRBJ1-5, the V gene TRBV4-1; D not certain. The germline V gene has CDR1 MGHRA and CDR2 YSYEKL. The CDR3 contains 16 residues. Trimming cost V 3 bases and J 0 bases, with 12 bases left between them. CDR3 region: CASSQNPTDSNQPQHF. The DNA of the CDR3 is TGCGCCAGCAGCCAGAACCCAACCGATAGCAATCAGCCCCAGCATTTT.

The rearrangement joins TRBV3-1 (or the pseudogene TRBV3-2) to TRBJ1-6; 8 bases agree with TRBD1. V lost 5 bases to trimming and J lost 9 bases; unmatched junction nucleotides: 6. Germline V CDR1 and CDR2: LGHDT, YNNKEL (reference sequence). The CDR3 runs to 14 residues. CDR3 region: CASSRTGSTSPLHF. The DNA of the CDR3 is TGTGCCAGCAGCAGGACAGGGTCTACTTCACCCCTCCACTTT.

This clone was recorded once. The rearrangement joins TRBV11-2 to TRBJ2-1; D might be TRBD2 (7 bases). The germline CDR1 and CDR2 sequences are SGHAT and FQNNGV. V lost 3 bases and J lost 3, with 18 bases in between. This CDR3 has 17 residues. This CDR3 reads CASSLVRGGANYNEQFF. The DNA of the CDR3 is TGTGCCAGCAGCTTGGTGAGAGGGGGGGCCAACTACAATGAGCAGTTCTTC.

In nucleotides, the CDR3 is TGCAGCGTAGTAGCGGGGGGGCCGGATTCTTTTACGCAGTATTTT. Translating it yields CSVVAGGPDSFTQYF. The chain has TRBV29-1 and TRBJ2-3; 11 bases agree with TRBD2. This CDR3 has 15 amino acids. Germline V gives CDR1 SQVTM, CDR2 ANQGSEA. With 6 bases clipped from V and 8 bases from J, the junction kept 13 bases outside the gene matches.

The chain recombines TRBV6-6 with TRBJ2-1; D might be TRBD2 (6 bases). Between the trimmed V and J ends, which lost 7 bases and 8 bases, there was a span of 21 bases. The CDR3 loop spans 15 amino acids. Germline-derived CDR1 and CDR2 are MNHNY and SVGAGI (reference sequence). The CDR3 reads CASTMEGLGEDEQFF. In DNA form, the CDR3 reads TGTGCCAGCACCATGGAGGGACTTGGAGAGGATGAGCAGTTCTTC.

This chain uses TRBV5-4 with TRBJ1-1; tentative D call: TRBD1 (6 bases). The CDR3 has 15 amino acids. CDR1 SGHNT and CDR2 YYREEE come from the germline V gene (reference sequence). The V gene lost 2 bases and the J gene lost 1 base, with 12 bases spanning the gap. CDR3 amino acids: CASSFSPDRNTEAFF. DNA for the CDR3: TGTGCCAGCAGCTTTTCACCGGACAGGAACACTGAAGCTTTCTTT.

This chain uses TRBV28 with TRBJ1-5, with 7 bases matching TRBD1. Germline trimming cut 3 bases from V and 11 bases from J; bases unmatched to any gene: 13. In germline, CDR1 is MDHEN, CDR2 SYDVKM. CDR3 length: 15 residues. CDR3 nucleotides: TGTGCCAGCAGTTTTAGACAGGGCGGGAATACGGCCCAGCATTTT. Amino acids: CASSFRQGGNTAQHF. The full variable domain, rest sourced from reference TRBV28 and TRBJ1-5, is DVKVTQSSRYLVKRTGEKVFLECVQDMDHENMFWYRQDPGLGLRLIYFSYDVKMKEKGDIPEGYSVSREKKERFSLILESASTNQTSMYLCASSFRQGGNTAQHFGDGTRLSIL.

Only a few counts were recorded for this clone. The rearrangement joins TRBV7-2 to TRBJ1-2; D is possibly TRBD1 (5 bases). From germline, CDR1 is SGHTA and CDR2 FQGNSA. The CDR3 loop spans 15 amino acids. V lost 1 base and J lost 5, with 14 bases in between. The CDR3 region is CASSLVEGTYYGYTF. CDR3 DNA sequence: TGTGCCAGCAGCTTAGTCGAGGGGACGTATTATGGCTACACCTTC. The full variable domain, completed using reference TRBV7-2 and TRBJ1-2, is GAGVSQSPSNKVTEKGKDVELRCDPISGHTALYWYRQSLGQGLEFLIYFQGNSAPDKSGLPSDRFSAERTGGSVSTLTIQRTQQEDSAVYLCASSLVEGTYYGYTFGSGTRLTVV.

The J gene is TRBJ1-5, the V gene TRBV6-5, with D perhaps TRBD1 (5 bases). Germline V gene data show CDR1 as MNHEY and CDR2 as SVGAGI. The CDR3 sequence is 14 residues long. V dropped 0 bases and J dropped 7 bases, with 10 bases sitting between them. The CDR3 DNA reads TGTGCCAGCAGTTACTCAGGGGTTGACCAGCCCCAGCATTTT. As protein: CASSYSGVDQPQHF.

CDR3 protein: CASSQDTAAKETQYF. CDR3 sequence (DNA): TGCGCCAGCAGCCAAGATACTGCTGCCAAAGAGACCCAGTACTTC. V usage is TRBV4-3 and J usage is TRBJ2-5; D gene uncertain. The CDR3 runs to 15 residues. The germline V gene has CDR1 LGHNA and CDR2 YSLEER. Trimming left V 0 bases short and J 3 bases short, with 11 bases between.

This chain links TRBV4-3 with TRBJ2-3, with 8 bases matching TRBD1. There are 15 residues in the CDR3. J was trimmed by 5 bases and V by 0 bases; bases with no gene match: 4. CDR1 is LGHNA and CDR2 is YSLEER in the germline V gene. The CDR3, as DNA: TGCGCCAGCAGCCAAGAGGGACAGGCAGGAGATACGCAGTATTTT. Protein product: CASSQEGQAGDTQYF.